Below, 31 T cell receptor beta chains from the same sample are listed, as sequenced in a study of OX40 agonist ivuxolimab in advanced cancers. Generated by immunoSEQ multiplex PCR, the TCRdb table keeps only in-frame clones and is missing some. In the table there are fewer than 100,000 clones, approximately 89% of which are singletons. The specimen was CD4+ or CD8+ T cells sorted from blood, collected in a trial of the OX40 agonist ivuxolimab. Source of these receptors: an adult with an advanced solid tumor such as melanoma, head and neck, liver or kidney cancer.

The chain combines TRBV6-1 with TRBJ1-1; a weak D match, TRBD1 (5 bases). Germline V gene data show CDR1 as MNHNS and CDR2 as SASEGT. Trimming removed 5 bases from V and 6 bases from J, with 19 bases in between. CDR3 length: 15 amino acids. Here the CDR3 DNA reads TGTGCCAGCAGTTCCCAGAGGGGCCCGGGCGCTGAAGCTTTCTTT. Residues: CASSSQRGPGAEAFF.

The chain joins TRBV11-3 to TRBJ2-3; D unclear. Germline lookup yields CDR1 SGHNT and CDR2 YENEEA. V was trimmed by 4 bases and J by 3 bases, leaving 8 bases between them. The CDR3 is 13 residues long. The CDR3 DNA reads as TGTGCCAGCAGCTGGATGGAAACAGATACGCAGTATTTT. It is translated as CASSWMETDTQYF.

The chain employs TRBV11-2 and TRBJ2-3, with 7 bases lining up with TRBD2. The CDR3 length is 13 residues. J was trimmed by 9 bases and V by 0 bases; bases with no gene match: 3. Germline CDR1 reads SGHAT; CDR2 reads FQNNGV. This CDR3 is CASSLDRRGTQYF. The CDR3 region has the DNA TGTGCCAGCAGCTTAGATAGGCGGGGGACGCAGTATTTT. The full variable domain, its missing parts supplied by reference TRBV11-2 and TRBJ2-3, is EAGVAQSPRYKIIEKRQSVAFWCNPISGHATLYWYQQILGQGPKLLIQFQNNGVVDDSQLPKDRFSAERLKGVDSTLKIQPAKLEDSAVYLCASSLDRRGTQYFGPGTRLTVL.

This clone has just a few counts. The J gene is TRBJ1-5, the V gene TRBV28; D is uncertain. The length of the CDR3 is 15 residues. Trimming removed 3 bases from V and 4 bases from J, with 13 bases in between. Germline CDR1 is MDHEN and CDR2 is SYDVKM. This CDR3 is CASSFMFWGNQPQHF. CDR3 nucleotide sequence: TGTGCCAGCAGTTTTATGTTCTGGGGTAATCAGCCCCAGCATTTT. Using reference TRBV28 and TRBJ1-5 for the parts outside the CDR3, the full variable domain is DVKVTQSSRYLVKRTGEKVFLECVQDMDHENMFWYRQDPGLGLRLIYFSYDVKMKEKGDIPEGYSVSREKKERFSLILESASTNQTSMYLCASSFMFWGNQPQHFGDGTRLSIL.

This rearrangement joins TRBV12-2 to TRBJ2-7; TRBD2 is taken as the D call from the table, unchecked against the DNA. TRBV12-2 is a known pseudogene. The CDR3 covers 15 residues. Written as DNA, the CDR3 is TGTGCAAGTCGCTTAGAGACTAGCGGGAGCCACGAGCAGTACTTC. Protein: CASRLETSGSHEQYF.

The CDR3 here is CSVQGLSSYNEQFF. CDR3 sequence (DNA): TGCAGCGTTCAAGGGCTGAGCTCCTACAATGAGCAGTTCTTC. The genes are TRBV29-1 and TRBJ2-1, with unresolved D. V lost 5 bases to trimming and J lost 0 bases, with 11 bases between them. The germline gives CDR1 SQVTM, CDR2 ANQGSEA. The CDR3 totals 14 residues.

This clone was counted a few times. For the CDR3, the DNA is TGTGCCAGCTCACGAAAAGGACAGGACCCTGGAAACACCATATATTTT. This codes for CASSRKGQDPGNTIYF. This chain connects TRBV18 to TRBJ1-3; 7 nucleotides line up with TRBD1. In germline, CDR1 is KGHSH, CDR2 LQKENI. Trimming removed 4 bases from V and 2 bases from J; junction bases left unmatched: 8. The CDR3 covers 16 residues.

The chain uses TRBV27 and TRBJ2-7; 10 bases fit TRBD1. V was clipped by 8 bases and J by 8 bases; unmatched bases: 12. The length of the CDR3 is 14 residues. CDR1 MNHEY and CDR2 SMNVEV come from the germline V gene (reference sequence). The CDR3 sequence: CASRLGTGATKQYF. CDR3 nucleotides: TGTGCCAGCCGCCTCGGGACAGGGGCAACGAAGCAGTACTTC.

The J gene is TRBJ2-7, the V gene TRBV2; D possibly corresponds to TRBD2 (6 bases). Germline V CDR1 and CDR2: SNHLY, FYNNEI. The V end lost 7 bases, the J end lost 5 bases, and 15 bases lay between the germline ends. CDR3 length: 13 residues. The CDR3 here is CASNQDGTHEQYV. CDR3 DNA: TGTGCCAGCAACCAGGACGGGACTCACGAGCAGTACGTC.

The V gene is TRBV7-9, the J gene TRBJ2-7; D might be TRBD1 (6 bases). Trimming took off 1 base at V and 4 bases at J, with 14 bases between the two ends. The CDR3 covers 15 residues. Germline values: CDR1 SEHNR, CDR2 FQNEAQ (reference sequence). CDR3: CASSLGGGLAYEQYF. CDR3 coding DNA: TGTGCCAGCAGCTTAGGTGGGGGCTTGGCGTACGAGCAGTACTTC. Based on the CDR3 plus reference TRBV7-9 and TRBJ2-7, the full variable domain is DTGVSQNPRHKITKRGQNVTFRCDPISEHNRLYWYRQTLGQGPEFLTYFQNEAQLEKSRLLSDRFSAERPKGSFSTLEIQRTEQGDSAMYLCASSLGGGLAYEQYFGPGTRLTVT.

The sample holds one count of this clone. V gene TRBV28 combines with J gene TRBJ2-3; D is unclear. This CDR3 is 14 amino acids long. Germline V gives CDR1 MDHEN, CDR2 SYDVKM. V gave up 2 bases and J gave up 4 bases, with 10 bases separating them. CDR3 coding DNA: TGTGCCAGCAGTTTAAAGCAGTCCGCAGATACGCAGTATTTT. Its translation is CASSLKQSADTQYF.

V and J are TRBV19 and TRBJ2-2, with 8 positions matching TRBD2. With 10 bases clipped from V and 8 bases from J, the junction kept 15 bases outside the gene matches. Looked up from germline, CDR1 is LNHDA and CDR2 is SQIVND (reference sequence). This CDR3 comprises 15 residues. CDR3 nucleotide sequence: TGTGCCACAAGGCCGGGACTAGGTGGTTTAGGGGAGCTGTTTTTT. It specifies CATRPGLGGLGELFF.

The chain recombines TRBV5-1 with TRBJ2-3; possible D gene TRBD2, 6 bases. The CDR3 runs to 15 residues. Germline V CDR1 and CDR2: SGHRS, YFSETQ. V was pared by 0 bases and J by 1 base, with 9 bases between. The CDR3 loop reads CASSLAASGTDTQYF. The CDR3 DNA is TGCGCCAGCAGCTTGGCCGCTAGCGGCACAGATACGCAGTATTTT.

Details on this clone: A junction end diverges from the germline sequence, so it may reflect a read error. The chain couples TRBV13 to TRBJ1-1; a possible D gene is TRBD1 (5 bases). This CDR3 is built from 14 residues. Germline values: CDR1 PRHDT, CDR2 FYEKMQ (reference sequence). As DNA, the CDR3 is TGTGTCAGCAGCTCCCGTCTCGGGGCCACTGAAGCTTTCTTT. This codes for CVSSSRLGATEAFF.

This chain links TRBV7-9 with TRBJ2-7; D tentatively fits TRBD1 or TRBD2 (5 bases each). Trimming took 1 base from V and 6 from J, leaving 16 bases between them. In germline, CDR1 is SEHNR, CDR2 FQNEAQ (reference sequence). The CDR3 is made up of 15 amino acids. This CDR3 reads CASSLVGELGSEQYF. Here the CDR3 DNA reads TGTGCCAGCAGCTTAGTAGGGGAGTTAGGGTCCGAGCAGTACTTC.

The rearrangement joins TRBV11-2 to TRBJ1-3; D possibly corresponds to TRBD1 (5 bases). There are 17 residues in the CDR3. Trimming shortened V by 0 bases and J by 0 bases, and 12 bases separated the two germline ends. CDR1 is SGHAT, CDR2 FQNNGV, per germline. The CDR3 DNA follows: TGTGCCAGCAGCTTAGATCGGGGGAGGGACTCTGGAAACACCATATATTTT. Protein: CASSLDRGRDSGNTIYF.

The chain is built from TRBV28 and TRBJ2-1; the match to TRBD2 covers 11 bases. The ends lost 8 bases at V and 7 bases at J; junction bases unmatched: 7. The CDR3 runs 14 residues. The germline V gene encodes CDR1 MDHEN and CDR2 SYDVKM. CDR3 nucleotide sequence: TGTGCCAGCCAAACTAGCGGGAGTTATAATGAGCAGTTCTTC. Its translation: CASQTSGSYNEQFF.

The chain carries TRBV28 and TRBJ1-4, with TRBD1 as a possible D gene (5 bases). V was pared by 6 bases and J by 3 bases, with 14 bases between. The CDR3 is 15 amino acids. Germline assignment: CDR1 MDHEN and CDR2 SYDVKM. Written as DNA, the CDR3 is TGTGCCAGCAGCCGAGGGTGGGGGGCTAATGAAAAACTGTTTTTT. Translating it yields CASSRGWGANEKLFF.

This chain links TRBV5-4 with TRBJ2-2, with a weak D call TRBD2 (5 bases). The CDR3 sequence is 13 residues long. V shed 4 bases and J shed 6 bases, with 10 bases lying between them. The germline gives CDR1 SGHNT, CDR2 YYREEE (reference sequence). CDR3 region: CASSPRAAGELFF. The CDR3 bases are TGTGCCAGCAGCCCAAGAGCGGCCGGGGAGCTGTTTTTT.

The chain uses TRBV9 and TRBJ2-3; the D is unclear. Trimming stripped 0 bases from V and 1 base from J, with 6 bases between. CDR3 length: 14 residues. Germline V CDR1 and CDR2: SGDLS, YYNGEE. The CDR3 is CASSVDSRTDTQYF. The CDR3 nucleotides read TGTGCCAGCAGCGTAGACAGCCGCACAGATACGCAGTATTTT.

The chain uses TRBV18 and TRBJ1-2, with D maybe TRBD1 (6 bases). Trimming cost V 2 bases and J 8 bases, with 18 bases left between them. Per the germline V gene, CDR1 is KGHSH and CDR2 is LQKENI. The CDR3 extends over 15 amino acids. Here the CDR3 reads CASSPGQPGAGGYTF. DNA of the CDR3: TGTGCCAGCTCACCAGGCCAACCAGGGGCCGGGGGCTACACCTTC. Using reference TRBV18 and TRBJ1-2 for the parts outside the CDR3, the full variable domain is NAGVMQNPRHLVRRRGQEARLRCSPMKGHSHVYWYRQLPEEGLKFMVYLQKENIIDESGMPKERFSAEFPKEGPSILRIQQVVRGDSAAYFCASSPGQPGAGGYTFGSGTRLTVV.

Comments on this clone: One junction end disagrees with the germline gene, perhaps due to a read error. The chain couples TRBV7-7 to TRBJ2-5; 8 nucleotides line up with TRBD1. The CDR3 has 15 residues. The V gene's germline CDR1 is SSHAT and CDR2 FNYEAQ (reference sequence). Written as DNA, the CDR3 is TGTGCTAGCAGCTTAGGGGACCCCGGGACAGGGACCCAGTACTTC. It translates to CASSLGDPGTGTQYF.

The gene calls are TRBV29-1 and TRBJ1-5; 9 bases are a match to TRBD1. The J segment lost 5 bases and the V segment lost 5 bases, leaving 7 bases of the junction unmatched. Germline CDR1 is SQVTM and CDR2 is ANQGSEA. The CDR3 extends over 14 amino acids. The CDR3 spells CSVTTGGFHQPQHF. DNA of the CDR3: TGCAGCGTTACAACAGGGGGCTTCCATCAGCCCCAGCATTTT.

Comments on this clone: The junction departs from germline at one end; a sequencing error may be responsible. The chain couples TRBV28 to TRBJ1-2; no clear D gene. This CDR3 spans 12 amino acids. Germline V lookup: CDR1 MDHEN, CDR2 SYDVKM. The DNA of the CDR3 is TGTGCCAGCAGGCAACCTAAGTATGGCTACACCTTC. Amino acid sequence: CASRQPKYGYTF.

The V and J genes are TRBV6-1 and TRBJ1-2; D is perhaps TRBD1 (5 bases). The V end lost 8 bases, the J end lost 2 bases, and 18 bases lay between the germline ends. CDR3 size: 15 residues. CDR1 is MNHNS, CDR2 SASEGT, per germline. The DNA for the CDR3 is TGTGCCAGCCTTGAAGGTATAGGGGCCAACTATGGCTACACCTTC. Protein sequence: CASLEGIGANYGYTF.

V and J are TRBV5-1 and TRBJ2-1; D ambiguous. Germline-derived CDR1 and CDR2 are SGHRS and YFSETQ. Trimming cost V 4 bases and J 6 bases, with 8 bases left between them. The CDR3 has 12 residues. CDR3 nucleotide sequence: TGCGCCAGCAGCCTCCCGGGCAATGAGCAGTTCTTC. Translation gives CASSLPGNEQFF.

This clone appeared a single time. J is TRBJ2-1 and V is TRBV5-1; perhaps D is TRBD1 or TRBD2 (5 bases each). CDR3 length: 12 residues. V was shortened by 0 bases and J by 10 bases, with 8 bases between the two germline ends. CDR1 SGHRS and CDR2 YFSETQ come from the germline V gene. The CDR3 DNA reads TGCGCCAGCAGCTTGGAGTGGGGGGAGCAGTTCTTC. Encoded protein: CASSLEWGEQFF.

This chain links TRBV18 with TRBJ2-4, with 7 bases matching TRBD2. Germline V gene data show CDR1 as KGHSH and CDR2 as LQKENI. With 0 bases clipped from V and 8 bases from J, the junction kept 1 base outside the gene matches. The CDR3 covers 13 residues. The CDR3 nucleotides read TGTGCCAGCTCACCACCGGGGAGGGACATTCAGTACTTC. Residues: CASSPPGRDIQYF.

The table lists this clone with a few counts. The same CDR3 can be traced to other DNA sequences in this sample. The chain couples TRBV6-6 to TRBJ1-1; no firm D call. The V gene lost 0 bases and the J gene lost 1 base, with 9 bases spanning the gap. The CDR3 spans 15 residues. Germline V CDR1 and CDR2: MNHNY, SVGAGI (reference sequence). The CDR3 bases are TGTGCCAGCAGTTACTCGCCCCCCGGGAACACTGAAGCTTTCTTT. It encodes CASSYSPPGNTEAFF.

The V gene is TRBV7-2, the J gene TRBJ2-2, with D unclear. The CDR3 has 12 amino acids. The V gene lost 5 bases and the J gene lost 6 bases, with 7 bases spanning the gap. Per the germline V gene, CDR1 is SGHTA and CDR2 is FQGNSA. CDR3 protein: CASSTTPGELFF. Here the CDR3 DNA reads TGTGCCAGCAGCACGACTCCCGGGGAGCTGTTTTTT.

This chain connects TRBV19 to TRBJ1-1; weak D call: TRBD1 (6 bases). V lost 0 bases and J 8 bases, leaving 13 bases between the germline ends. Germline loops: CDR1 LNHDA, CDR2 SQIVND (reference sequence). This CDR3 contains 14 residues. The CDR3 bases are TGTGCCAGTAGTATAGATCTCTTGGGGGGCGAAGCTTTCTTT. Encoded protein: CASSIDLLGGEAFF. Variable domain in full (rest from reference TRBV19 and TRBJ1-1): DGGITQSPKYLFRKEGQNVTLSCEQNLNHDAMYWYRQDPGQGLRLIYYSQIVNDFQKGDIAEGYSVSREKKESFPLTVTSAQKNPTAFYLCASSIDLLGGEAFFGQGTRLTVV.